One and the same sample provided the 26 T cell receptor beta chains below, sequenced in a study of radiotherapy plus CTLA-4 blockade in lung cancer. Assay: immunoSEQ multiplex PCR; the TCRdb copy retains only in-frame clones and omits some. The sample has around 90,000 clones, over 75% seen once; the top ten hold roughly 15%. The sample consisted of peripheral blood, taken from a patient treated with radiotherapy plus ipilimumab. These receptors originate from a human donor with non-small cell lung cancer that progressed on radiotherapy plus ipilimumab.

V usage is TRBV11-1 and J usage is TRBJ1-1; 9 bases match TRBD1. The CDR3 is 17 residues long. With V trimmed by 5 bases and J by 1 base, 11 bases remained unmatched. The V gene's germline CDR1 is SGHAT and CDR2 FQDESV (reference sequence). CDR3 nucleotide sequence: TGTGCCAGCAGCCATCTAGTAGGACAGGGGACGAACACTGAAGCTTTCTTT. Its translation is CASSHLVGQGTNTEAFF.

The V and J genes are TRBV5-1 and TRBJ2-2; 7 bases fit TRBD2. This CDR3 is 16 amino acids long. The germline gives CDR1 SGHRS, CDR2 YFSETQ. The J segment lost 2 bases and the V segment lost 1 base, leaving 5 bases of the junction unmatched. The CDR3 DNA is TGCGCCAGCAGCTTGTTAACGGGAGGTAACACCGGGGAGCTGTTTTTT. Translation: CASSLLTGGNTGELFF.

The chain uses TRBV12-5 and TRBJ2-5, with 12 bases that match TRBD1. The CDR3 runs 17 residues. In germline, CDR1 is LGHNT, CDR2 FRNRAP. The V and J ends lost 5 bases and 2 bases, in that order; junction bases with no gene match: 9. CDR3 sequence: CASGGPGTGGSQETQYF. Written as DNA, the CDR3 is TGTGCTAGTGGTGGGCCCGGGACAGGGGGCTCGCAAGAGACCCAGTACTTC.

The V call is TRBV7-6, the J call TRBJ2-7; D may be TRBD1 (6 bases). Trimming cost V 5 bases and J 3 bases, with 11 bases left between them. From germline, CDR1 is SGHVS and CDR2 FNYEAQ. The CDR3 consists of 13 residues. DNA of the CDR3: TGTGCCAGCAGCCGGGACATTTACTACGAGCAGTACTTC. Translating it yields CASSRDIYYEQYF.

This chain joins TRBV4-2 and TRBJ1-2; D is possibly TRBD1 (6 bases). Germline CDR1 LGHNA, CDR2 YNFKEQ. CDR3 length equals 17 residues. Trimming cost V 4 bases and J 0 bases, with 18 bases left between them. The CDR3 here is CASSPWSGGAANYGYTF. The DNA for the CDR3 is TGTGCCAGCAGCCCCTGGTCTGGGGGGGCAGCTAACTATGGCTACACCTTC.

V usage is TRBV28 and J usage is TRBJ2-1, with 8 bases matching TRBD1. The CDR3 is 14 residues long. Germline V gene lookup returns CDR1 MDHEN and CDR2 SYDVKM. The V and J ends lost 5 bases and 7 bases, in that order; junction bases with no gene match: 7. Written as DNA, the CDR3 is TGTGCCAGCAGTACCCCGGACAGGGAGAATGAGCAGTTCTTC. It encodes CASSTPDRENEQFF.

V gene TRBV13 combines with J gene TRBJ2-5, with TRBD2 matching over 16 bases. In germline, CDR1 is PRHDT, CDR2 FYEKMQ (reference sequence). This CDR3 is 18 amino acids long. After removal of 5 bases from V and 2 bases from J, the junction contained 8 bases not matched to a gene. The CDR3 here is CASSGGLAGGPGQETQYF. The CDR3 nucleotides are TGTGCCAGCAGCGGGGGACTAGCGGGAGGGCCGGGTCAAGAGACCCAGTACTTC.

The chain couples TRBV14 to TRBJ1-5, with 7 bases fitting TRBD1. Trimming at V came to 1 base and at J to 7 bases, leaving 1 base not matched to a gene. Germline V gene sequence: CDR1 SGHDN, CDR2 FVKESK. CDR3 length equals 13 residues. CDR3 residues: CASSQGQGQPQHF. CDR3 in DNA: TGTGCCAGCAGCCAAGGACAGGGACAGCCCCAGCATTTT.

The gene calls are TRBV14 and TRBJ1-4; 8 positions match TRBD1. The J segment lost 7 bases and the V segment lost 4 bases, leaving 8 bases of the junction unmatched. The germline CDR1 and CDR2 sequences are SGHDN and FVKESK. This CDR3 spans 15 amino acids. The CDR3 sequence is CASSPDGQGGEKLFF. The CDR3 coding sequence is TGTGCCAGCAGCCCGGACGGACAGGGCGGTGAAAAACTGTTTTTT.

The V gene is TRBV11-3, the J gene TRBJ2-2, with 14 bases aligning to TRBD2. Germline assignment: CDR1 SGHNT and CDR2 YENEEA. This CDR3 contains 17 residues. V lost 5 bases to trimming and J lost 4 bases; unmatched junction nucleotides: 6. The DNA of the CDR3 is TGTGCCAGCAGCCGGGGACTAGCGGGAGTGGGCACCGGGGAGCTGTTTTTT. Its protein is CASSRGLAGVGTGELFF.

In this sample, this clone turned up a few times. The chain employs TRBV10-3 and TRBJ2-3, with TRBD2 matching 7 bases. V lost 6 bases, J lost 0 bases, and 6 bases stayed unmatched. The CDR3 consists of 15 residues. Germline values: CDR1 ENHRY, CDR2 SYGVKD. CDR3 in amino acids: CAISTSSGSTDTQYF. The CDR3 DNA reads as TGTGCCATCAGCACCTCTAGCGGTAGCACAGATACGCAGTATTTT.

This chain joins TRBV13 and TRBJ2-2; a possible D gene is TRBD1 (6 bases). The CDR3 is 13 amino acids. Germline V CDR1 and CDR2: PRHDT, FYEKMQ (reference sequence). V gave up 6 bases and J gave up 7 bases, with 12 bases separating them. CDR3 DNA sequence: TGTGCCAGCAGACCCCAGGGGATCGGGGAGCTGTTTTTT. Amino acid sequence: CASRPQGIGELFF. Filled out from reference TRBV13 and TRBJ2-2, the complete variable domain reads AAGVIQSPRHLIKEKRETATLKCYPIPRHDTVYWYQQGPGQDPQFLISFYEKMQSDKGSIPDRFSAQQFSDYHSELNMSSLELGDSALYFCASRPQGIGELFFGEGSRLTVL.

The rearrangement uses TRBV19 and TRBJ1-6; 9 bases fit TRBD1. CDR1 LNHDA and CDR2 SQIVND come from the germline V gene (reference sequence). The V and J ends lost 6 bases and 7 bases, in that order; junction bases with no gene match: 4. The CDR3 is 14 amino acids. The CDR3 DNA is TGTGCCAGTAGAATCGGACAGGGGAATTCACCCCTCCACTTT. Translating it yields CASRIGQGNSPLHF.

The genes are TRBV4-2 and TRBJ1-5; maybe TRBD1 (5 bases). The CDR3 is 17 residues long. CDR1 is LGHNA and CDR2 is YNFKEQ in the germline V gene. Trimming left V 0 bases short and J 3 bases short, with 15 bases between. The CDR3 DNA sequence: TGTGCCAGCAGCCAAGAGCAGGGTCTACTTATCAATCAGCCCCAGCATTTT. Translated: CASSQEQGLLINQPQHF.

This clone has a handful of counts. The chain links TRBV30 to TRBJ1-3; TRBD1 is a possible D gene (5 bases). The CDR3 has 14 residues. Trimming took off 4 bases at V and 0 bases at J, with 10 bases between the two ends. In germline, CDR1 is GTSNPN, CDR2 SVGIG (reference sequence). CDR3 amino acids: CAWIDRLSGNTIYF. The CDR3 coding sequence is TGTGCCTGGATAGACAGACTCTCTGGAAACACCATATATTTT.

This sequence joins TRBV9 and TRBJ2-7, with D unclear. CDR1 is SGDLS and CDR2 is YYNGEE in the germline V gene. The V and J ends lost 3 bases and 0 bases respectively, with 10 bases between them. This CDR3 has 14 amino acids. The CDR3 nucleotides read TGTGCCAGCAGCGCAAGACTGGGCTCCTACGAGCAGTACTTC. Translation: CASSARLGSYEQYF.

The genes are TRBV7-3 and TRBJ2-5, with D possibly matching TRBD2 (6 bases). The CDR3 extends over 15 amino acids. The V gene's germline CDR1 is SGHTA and CDR2 FQGTGA. V lost 0 bases and J 4 bases, leaving 12 bases between the germline ends. CDR3 residues: CASSLTVAAGETQYF. In nucleotides, the CDR3 is TGTGCCAGCAGCTTAACGGTAGCGGCGGGAGAGACCCAGTACTTC.

This chain links TRBV5-6 with TRBJ2-3, with 7 bases that match TRBD1. CDR1 SGHDT and CDR2 YYEEEE come from the germline V gene. J was trimmed by 1 base and V by 4 bases; bases with no gene match: 6. The CDR3 sequence is 15 residues long. The DNA for the CDR3 is TGTGCCAGCAGCCTACCTCAGGGGGGCACAGATACGCAGTATTTT. This gives the protein CASSLPQGGTDTQYF.

The chain links TRBV11-3 to TRBJ2-7; a possible D gene is TRBD1 (5 bases). The CDR3 runs to 14 residues. Trimming removed 5 bases from V and 1 base from J, with 12 bases in between. Germline V CDR1 and CDR2: SGHNT, YENEEA. The CDR3 is CASSPRQISYEQYF. In nucleotides, the CDR3 is TGTGCCAGCAGCCCCAGACAGATTTCCTACGAGCAGTACTTC.

The chain combines TRBV9 with TRBJ1-3; tentative D call: TRBD1 (6 bases). Germline loops: CDR1 SGDLS, CDR2 YYNGEE. V was clipped by 0 bases and J by 0 bases, with 16 bases between them. The CDR3 is 18 amino acids. The CDR3 here is CASSVGGAGTSSGNTIYF. The CDR3 DNA sequence: TGTGCCAGCAGCGTAGGGGGGGCAGGGACCAGCTCTGGAAACACCATATATTTT.

CDR3 coding DNA: TGTGCCAGCAGTTCGAAGACGGACTCCTACGAGCAGTACTTC. It is translated as CASSSKTDSYEQYF. This chain connects TRBV27 to TRBJ2-7; unclear D gene. This CDR3 is built from 14 residues. Trimming removed 4 bases at V and 0 bases at J, with 10 bases between. The germline gives CDR1 MNHEY, CDR2 SMNVEV (reference sequence).

The chain couples TRBV4-2 to TRBJ2-7, with 8 bases lining up with TRBD1. J gave up 3 bases and V 4 bases, and 8 bases lay outside the gene matches. The CDR3 loop spans 15 amino acids. Germline CDR1 is LGHNA and CDR2 is YNFKEQ. CDR3 residues: CASSPEGTGYYEQYF. CDR3 DNA sequence: TGTGCCAGCAGCCCCGAGGGGACAGGATACTACGAGCAGTACTTC.

This clone was seen a few times. The rearrangement uses TRBV19 and TRBJ2-7, with TRBD1 matching 10 bases. The V gene end was trimmed by 8 bases and the J gene end by 5 bases; junction bases not matched to a gene: 6. This CDR3 comprises 13 residues. Germline lookup yields CDR1 LNHDA and CDR2 SQIVND (reference sequence). For the CDR3, the DNA is TGTGCCAGTTGCATGACAGGGGGCAACGAGCAGTACTTC. Its protein is CASCMTGGNEQYF.

The chain employs TRBV6-5 and TRBJ1-2; 9 nucleotides match TRBD1. The V gene's germline CDR1 is MNHEY and CDR2 SVGAGI. The CDR3 sequence is 16 residues long. V lost 2 bases and J lost 4; bases outside the gene matches: 8. The CDR3 coding sequence is TGTGCCAGCAGTTACCCCGCCGGGACAGGGTCCTATGGCTACACCTTC. As protein: CASSYPAGTGSYGYTF.

The DNA of the CDR3 is TGTGCCATCAGCGGATTTGCGGGGGTCACCACAGATACGCAGTATTTT. Encoded protein: CAISGFAGVTTDTQYF. J is TRBJ2-3 and V is TRBV10-3; 7 positions match TRBD2. CDR1 and CDR2 (germline): ENHRY, SYGVKD. The CDR3 totals 16 residues. J gave up 2 bases and V 6 bases, and 11 bases lay outside the gene matches.

The rearrangement uses TRBV10-1 and TRBJ1-2; D uncertain. With 8 bases removed from V and 4 bases from J, the gap between germline ends came to 23 bases. CDR1 is WNHNN, CDR2 SYGVQD, per germline (reference sequence). CDR3 length: 16 amino acids. This CDR3 is CASRSLENDPFYGYTF. CDR3 coding DNA: TGCGCCAGCCGATCCTTAGAAAACGACCCGTTCTATGGCTACACCTTC.